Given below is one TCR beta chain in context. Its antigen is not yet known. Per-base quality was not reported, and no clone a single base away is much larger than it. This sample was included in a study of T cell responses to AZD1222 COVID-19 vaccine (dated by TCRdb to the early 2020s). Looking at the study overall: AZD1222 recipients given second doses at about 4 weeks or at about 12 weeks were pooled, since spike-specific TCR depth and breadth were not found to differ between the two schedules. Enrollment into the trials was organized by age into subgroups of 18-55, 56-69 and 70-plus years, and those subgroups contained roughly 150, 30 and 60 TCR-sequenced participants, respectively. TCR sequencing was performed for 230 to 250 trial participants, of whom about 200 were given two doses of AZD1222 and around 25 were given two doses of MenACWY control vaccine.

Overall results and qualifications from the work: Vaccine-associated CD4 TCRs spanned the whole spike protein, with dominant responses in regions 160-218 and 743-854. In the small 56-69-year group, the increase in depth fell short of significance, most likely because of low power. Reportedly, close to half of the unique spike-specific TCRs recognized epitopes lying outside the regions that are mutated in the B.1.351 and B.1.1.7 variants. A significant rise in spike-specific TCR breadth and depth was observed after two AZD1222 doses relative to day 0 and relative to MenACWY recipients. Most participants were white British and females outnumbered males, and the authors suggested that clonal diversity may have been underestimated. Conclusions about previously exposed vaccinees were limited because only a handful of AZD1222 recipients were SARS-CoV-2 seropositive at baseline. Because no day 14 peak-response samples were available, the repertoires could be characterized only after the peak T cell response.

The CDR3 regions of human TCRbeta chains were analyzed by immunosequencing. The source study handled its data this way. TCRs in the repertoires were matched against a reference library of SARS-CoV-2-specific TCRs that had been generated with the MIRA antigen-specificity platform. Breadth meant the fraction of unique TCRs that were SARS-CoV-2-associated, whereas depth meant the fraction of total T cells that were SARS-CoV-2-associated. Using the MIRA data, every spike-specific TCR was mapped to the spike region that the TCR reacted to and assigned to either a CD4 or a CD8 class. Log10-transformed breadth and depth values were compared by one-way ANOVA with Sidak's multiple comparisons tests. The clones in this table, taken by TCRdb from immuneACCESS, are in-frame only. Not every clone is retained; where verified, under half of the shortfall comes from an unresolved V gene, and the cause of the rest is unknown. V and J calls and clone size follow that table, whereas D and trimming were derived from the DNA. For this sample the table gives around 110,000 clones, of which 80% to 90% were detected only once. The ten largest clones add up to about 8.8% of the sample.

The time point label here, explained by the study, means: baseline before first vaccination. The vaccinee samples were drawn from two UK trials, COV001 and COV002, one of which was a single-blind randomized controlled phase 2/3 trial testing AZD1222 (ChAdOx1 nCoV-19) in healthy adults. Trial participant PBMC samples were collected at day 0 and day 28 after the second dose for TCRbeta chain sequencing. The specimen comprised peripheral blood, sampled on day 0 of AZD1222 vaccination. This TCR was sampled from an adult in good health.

The sequenced DNA: TGTGCCAGCTCCCTCGGGAGCCTCGATCAGCCCCAGCATTTT. This codes for CASSLGSLDQPQHF. This sequence uses TRBV18 and TRBJ1-5, with no D gene named confidently. The CDR3 covers 14 residues, taking in both the cysteine and the phenylalanine. The kept DNA is CDR3 alone, 42 bases in frame from the first base. Sequences KGHSH (CDR1) and LQKENI (CDR2) are obtained from the germline V gene. The germline ends are 14 bases apart after V is trimmed by 6 bases and J by 5 bases. Reference TRBV18 and TRBJ1-5 proteins supply the regions before and after the CDR3; the full variable domain is: NAGVMQNPRHLVRRRGQEARLRCSPMKGHSHVYWYRQLPEEGLKFMVYLQKENIIDESGMPKERFSAEFPKEGPSILRIQQVVRGDSAAYFCASSLGSLDQPQHFGDGTRLSIL.